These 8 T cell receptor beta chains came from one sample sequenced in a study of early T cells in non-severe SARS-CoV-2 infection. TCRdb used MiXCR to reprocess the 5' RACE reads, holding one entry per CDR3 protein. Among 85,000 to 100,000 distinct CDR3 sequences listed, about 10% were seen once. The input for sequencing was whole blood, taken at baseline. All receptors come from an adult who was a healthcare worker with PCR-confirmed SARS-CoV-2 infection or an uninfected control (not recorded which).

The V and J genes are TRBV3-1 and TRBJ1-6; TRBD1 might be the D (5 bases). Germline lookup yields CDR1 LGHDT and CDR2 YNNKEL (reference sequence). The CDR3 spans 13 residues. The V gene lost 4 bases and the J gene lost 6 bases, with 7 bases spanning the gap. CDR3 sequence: CASSRDFNSPLHF. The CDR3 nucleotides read TGTGCCAGCAGCCGGGACTTTAATTCACCCCTCCACTTT.

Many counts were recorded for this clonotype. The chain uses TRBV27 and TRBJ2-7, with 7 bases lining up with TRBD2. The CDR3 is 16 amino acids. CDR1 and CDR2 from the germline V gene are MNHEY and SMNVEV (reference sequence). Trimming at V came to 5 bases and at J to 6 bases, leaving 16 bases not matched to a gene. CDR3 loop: CASSPTLGAGDPEQYF. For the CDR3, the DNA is TGTGCCAGCAGTCCCACCTTGGGCGCGGGAGACCCCGAGCAGTACTTC.

The CDR3, as DNA: TGTGCCAGTAGGTGCGAGCAGTTCTTC. This gives the protein CASRCEQFF. This sequence joins TRBV19 and TRBJ2-1; D is unresolved. Germline V gene data show CDR1 as LNHDA and CDR2 as SQIVND (reference sequence). The CDR3 totals 9 residues. V lost 6 bases and J lost 10, with 4 bases in between.

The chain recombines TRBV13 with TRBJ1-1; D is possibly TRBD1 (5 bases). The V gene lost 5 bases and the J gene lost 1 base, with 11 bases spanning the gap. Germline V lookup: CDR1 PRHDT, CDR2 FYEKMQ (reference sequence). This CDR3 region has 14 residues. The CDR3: CASSPGSPNTEAFF. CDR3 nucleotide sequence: TGTGCCAGCAGCCCAGGGTCCCCGAACACTGAAGCTTTCTTT.

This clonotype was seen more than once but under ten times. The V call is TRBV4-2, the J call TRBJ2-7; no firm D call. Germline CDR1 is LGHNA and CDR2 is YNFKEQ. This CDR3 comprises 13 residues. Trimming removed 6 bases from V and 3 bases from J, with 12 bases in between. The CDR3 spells CASSPERYYEQYF. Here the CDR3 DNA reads TGTGCCAGCAGTCCCGAGCGCTACTACGAGCAGTACTTC.

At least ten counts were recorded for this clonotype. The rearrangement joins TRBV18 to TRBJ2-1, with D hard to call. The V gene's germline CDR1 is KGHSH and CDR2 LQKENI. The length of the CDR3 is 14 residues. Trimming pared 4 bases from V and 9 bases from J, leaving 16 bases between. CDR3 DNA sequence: TGTGCCAGCTCACTCGGCCGTGGTCCCTCTGAGCAGTTCTTC. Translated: CASSLGRGPSEQFF.

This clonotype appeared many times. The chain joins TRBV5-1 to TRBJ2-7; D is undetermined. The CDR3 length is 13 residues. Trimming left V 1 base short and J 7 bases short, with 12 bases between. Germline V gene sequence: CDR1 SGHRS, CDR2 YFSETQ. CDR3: CASSLFTISEQYF. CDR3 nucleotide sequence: TGCGCCAGCAGCTTGTTTACGATAAGTGAGCAGTACTTC.

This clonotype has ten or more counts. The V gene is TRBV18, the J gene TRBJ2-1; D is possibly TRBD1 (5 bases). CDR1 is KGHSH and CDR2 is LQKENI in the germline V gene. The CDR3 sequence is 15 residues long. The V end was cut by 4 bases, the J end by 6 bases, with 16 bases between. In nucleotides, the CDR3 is TGTGCCAGCTCACTTAGAGGAGACAGCCGCAATGAGCAGTTCTTC. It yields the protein CASSLRGDSRNEQFF.